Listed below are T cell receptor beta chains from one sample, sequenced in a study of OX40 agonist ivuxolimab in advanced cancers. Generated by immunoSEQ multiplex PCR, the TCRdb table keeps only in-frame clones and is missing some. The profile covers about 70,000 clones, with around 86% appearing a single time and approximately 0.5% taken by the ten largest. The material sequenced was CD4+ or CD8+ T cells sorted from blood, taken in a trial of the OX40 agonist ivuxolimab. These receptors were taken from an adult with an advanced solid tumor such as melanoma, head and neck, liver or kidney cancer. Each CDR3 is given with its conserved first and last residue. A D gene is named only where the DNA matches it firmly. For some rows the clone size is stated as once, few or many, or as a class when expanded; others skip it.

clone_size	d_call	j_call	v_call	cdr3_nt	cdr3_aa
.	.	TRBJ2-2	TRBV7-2	TGTGCCAGCGGGATGTCGGAGAGGAGGACCGGGGAGCTGTTTTTT	CASGMSERRTGELFF
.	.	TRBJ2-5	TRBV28	TGTGCCAGCAGTTTATCCTCATCGGGGACCCAGTACTTC	CASSLSSSGTQYF
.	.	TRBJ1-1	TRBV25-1	TGTGCCAGCAGTTCCCCAGGGGAAGCTTTCTTT	CASSSPGEAFF
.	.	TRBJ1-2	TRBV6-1	TGTGCCAGCAGTTCAGTCCTGGGTGGCTACACCTTC	CASSSVLGGYTF
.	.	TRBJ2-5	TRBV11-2	TGTGCCAGCAGCATACAGGGAAATAAGGGGACCCAGTACTTC	CASSIQGNKGTQYF
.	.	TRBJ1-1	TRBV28	TGTGCCAGCAGACTAAACGGGGGGCACACTGAAGCTTTCTTT	CASRLNGGHTEAFF
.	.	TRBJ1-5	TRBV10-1	TGCGCCAGCAGTGATGGGTCTAGCAATCAGCCCCAGCATTTT	CASSDGSSNQPQHF
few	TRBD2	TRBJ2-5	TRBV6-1	TGTGCCAGCATATCGGGACTAGCGGGGCAAGAGACCCAGTACTTC	CASISGLAGQETQYF
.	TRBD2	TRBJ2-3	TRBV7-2	TGTGCCAGCAGCCCAGAAGCGGGAGAGTATACGCAGTATTTT	CASSPEAGEYTQYF
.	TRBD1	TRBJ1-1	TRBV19	TGTGCCAGTAGAGACGACAGGGACGGGATGAACACTGAAGCTTTCTTT	CASRDDRDGMNTEAFF
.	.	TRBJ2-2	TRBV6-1	TGTGCCAGCAGTGAAGGATCAGGGTTCGGCGGGGAGCTGTTTTTT	CASSEGSGFGGELFF
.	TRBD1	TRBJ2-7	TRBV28	TGTGCCAGCCTGAGGACAGGAGGTAAAGAGCAGTACTTC	CASLRTGGKEQYF
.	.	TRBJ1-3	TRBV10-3	TGTGCCATCAGTGCCCTGGAAAACACCATATATTTT	CAISALENTIYF
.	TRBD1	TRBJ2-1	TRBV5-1	TGCGCCAGCAGCTTGGAGGGGGCGTATGAGCAGTTCTTC	CASSLEGAYEQFF
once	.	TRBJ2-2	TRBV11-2	TGTGCCAGCAGCTGGGGGGACTTGAACACCGGGGAGCTGTTTTTT	CASSWGDLNTGELFF
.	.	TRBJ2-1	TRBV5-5	TGTGCCAGCAGCGGCCAAATAACAAATGAGCAGTTCTTC	CASSGQITNEQFF
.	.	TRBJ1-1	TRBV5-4	TGTGCCAGCAGGCCCCAAGGGAGGGGGTATAACACTGAAGCTTTCTTT	CASRPQGRGYNTEAFF
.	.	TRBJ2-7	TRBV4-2	TGTGCCAGCAGCCAACTCCTACAGGGAAGTTCTGGCTACGAGCAGTACTTC	CASSQLLQGSSGYEQYF
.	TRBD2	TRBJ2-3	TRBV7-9	TGTGCCAGCAGCCCTCGGGGGGGCCCCCCCCCAGATACGCAGTATTTT	CASSPRGGPPPDTQYF
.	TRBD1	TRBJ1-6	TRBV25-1	TGTGCCAGCAGTGAGACAGGGAATAATTCACCCCTCCACTTT	CASSETGNNSPLHF
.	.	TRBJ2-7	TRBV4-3	TGCGCCAGCAGCCAAGTCCCGGGACAGCAGTACTTC	CASSQVPGQQYF
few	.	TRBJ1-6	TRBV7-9	TGTGCCAGCAGCTTAGGTGACAGACTTAATTCACCCCTCCACTTT	CASSLGDRLNSPLHF
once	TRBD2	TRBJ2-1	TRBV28	TGTGCCAGCAGGGGCTCCTTCGCGGGGGATTTCAATGAGCAGTTCTTC	CASRGSFAGDFNEQFF
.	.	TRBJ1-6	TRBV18	TGTGCCAGCTCACCACAAGCAGGGGCCGGGGATAATTCACCCCTCCACTTT	CASSPQAGAGDNSPLHF
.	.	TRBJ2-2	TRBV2	TGTGCCAGCAGTGAATTTCAAGCGGGTAACACCGGGGAGCTGTTTTTT	CASSEFQAGNTGELFF
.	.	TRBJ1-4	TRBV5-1	TGCGCCAGCAGCCTCCTTGGGGGAGCTAATGAAAAACTGTTTTTT	CASSLLGGANEKLFF
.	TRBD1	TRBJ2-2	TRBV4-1	TGCGCCAGCGGGTGGACAGGACCCACCGGGGAGCTGTTTTTT	CASGWTGPTGELFF
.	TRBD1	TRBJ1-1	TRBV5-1	TGCGCCAGCAGCCCAGGACAGGGGAGGAAGAACACTGAAGCTTTCTTT	CASSPGQGRKNTEAFF
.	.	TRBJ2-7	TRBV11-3	TGTGCCAGCAGCCCCTCCCCCTACGAGCAGTACTTC	CASSPSPYEQYF
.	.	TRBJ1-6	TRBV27	TGTGCCAGCAGTTTATCGCGAGGAGGGGTTTTAAATTCACCCCTCCACTTT	CASSLSRGGVLNSPLHF
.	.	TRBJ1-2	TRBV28	TGTGCCAGCAGTACAGGGATCTATGGCTACACCTTC	CASSTGIYGYTF
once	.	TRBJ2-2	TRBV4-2	TGTGCCAGCAGCTCCCGGGACGGTCGTACCGGGGAGCTGTTTTTT	CASSSRDGRTGELFF
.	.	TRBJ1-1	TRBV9	TGTGCCAGCAGCGTAGTTTCGGGGGCTGGCACTGAAGCTTTCTTT	CASSVVSGAGTEAFF
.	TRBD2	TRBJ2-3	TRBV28	TGTGCCAGCAGTGGCCAGACTAGCTCAGACACAGATACGCAGTATTTT	CASSGQTSSDTDTQYF
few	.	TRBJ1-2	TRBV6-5	TGTGCCAGCAGCCCTGATGGGCGCCGCTACACCTTC	CASSPDGRRYTF
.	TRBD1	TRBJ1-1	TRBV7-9	TGTGCCAGCAGCTTAGCGACAGGGGGCTCCATGAACACTGAAGCTTTCTTT	CASSLATGGSMNTEAFF
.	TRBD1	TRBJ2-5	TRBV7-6	TGTGCCAGCAGCTTGACAGGGGGTGAAGAGACCCAGTACTTC	CASSLTGGEETQYF
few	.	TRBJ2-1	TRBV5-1	TGCGCCAGCAGCTTAGGTTTGGGATACAATGAGCAGTTCTTC	CASSLGLGYNEQFF
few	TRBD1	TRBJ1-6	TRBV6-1	TGTGCCAGCAGTGAAATCCCCGCTACAGGGGGCGTTGGGTCACCCCTCCACTTT	CASSEIPATGGVGSPLHF
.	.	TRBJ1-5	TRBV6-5	TGTGCCAGCAGTAAAGGGGGGCCCCAGCATTTT	CASSKGGPQHF
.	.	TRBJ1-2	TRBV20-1	TGCAGTGCTTACAGAGGCGGCTACACCTTC	CSAYRGGYTF